This TCR beta chain was identified in a study of Graves' ophthalmopathy and Graves' hyperthyroidism. Study observations and caveats: The blood repertoire also included most expanded thyroid clonotypes above 0.001 frequency.

Moderate-to-severe activity, CAS ≥3, NOSPECS ≥4 and a duration under 3 months were seen in donors with ophthalmopathy. PBMCs were isolated by Ficoll-Paque density gradient centrifugation, using more than 8.5 ml of fresh peripheral blood as the starting material. V was clipped by 6 bases and J by 0 bases, with 8 bases between them. This CDR3 has 13 amino acids. CDR1 and CDR2 (germline): ENHRY, SYGVKD. This clonotype has a count of ten or more. Its antigen remains unknown. RNA transcripts yielded amplified TCR beta CDR3 regions. Second-round multiplex PCR followed a first-round RT-PCR using HTBI primers. One entry per CDR3 protein, called by TCRdb with MiXCR from the multiplex PCR reads. There are roughly 400,000 distinct CDR3 sequences in the sample; 18% occur only once, and roughly 1.5% lies in the top ten.

This TCR derives from a woman aged 18-29 years with Graves' ophthalmopathy. This chain joins TRBV10-3 and TRBJ1-1; a weak D match, TRBD1 (5 bases). Sequencing input: peripheral blood. The CDR3 nucleotides read TGTGCCATCAGGGGGGACCTGAACACTGAAGCTTTCTTT. Its protein product is CAIRGDLNTEAFF.